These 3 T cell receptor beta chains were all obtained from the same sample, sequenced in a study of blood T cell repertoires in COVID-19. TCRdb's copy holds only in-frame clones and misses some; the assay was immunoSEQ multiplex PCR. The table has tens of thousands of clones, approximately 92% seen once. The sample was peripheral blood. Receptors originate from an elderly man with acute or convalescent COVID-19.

CDR3 amino acids: CASSYNRDQPQHF. The CDR3 nucleotides read TGTGCCAGCAGTTACAATAGAGATCAGCCCCAGCATTTT. The rearrangement joins TRBV6-5 to TRBJ1-5; no clear D. V was cut by 2 bases and J by 5 bases, with 7 bases left in between. Germline V gene sequence: CDR1 MNHEY, CDR2 SVGAGI. The CDR3 has 13 residues.

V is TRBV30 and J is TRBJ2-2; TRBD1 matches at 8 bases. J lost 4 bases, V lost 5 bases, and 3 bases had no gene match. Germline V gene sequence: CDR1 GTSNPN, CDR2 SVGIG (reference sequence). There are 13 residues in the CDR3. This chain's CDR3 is CAWDRGGTGELFF. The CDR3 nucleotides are TGTGCCTGGGACAGGGGTGGCACCGGGGAGCTGTTTTTT.

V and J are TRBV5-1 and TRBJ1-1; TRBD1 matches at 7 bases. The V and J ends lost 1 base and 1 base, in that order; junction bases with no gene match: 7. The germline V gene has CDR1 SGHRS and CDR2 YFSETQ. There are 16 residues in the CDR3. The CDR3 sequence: CASSLRGGWGNTEAFF. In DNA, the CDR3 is TGCGCCAGCAGCTTGCGAGGGGGCTGGGGGAACACTGAAGCTTTCTTT.